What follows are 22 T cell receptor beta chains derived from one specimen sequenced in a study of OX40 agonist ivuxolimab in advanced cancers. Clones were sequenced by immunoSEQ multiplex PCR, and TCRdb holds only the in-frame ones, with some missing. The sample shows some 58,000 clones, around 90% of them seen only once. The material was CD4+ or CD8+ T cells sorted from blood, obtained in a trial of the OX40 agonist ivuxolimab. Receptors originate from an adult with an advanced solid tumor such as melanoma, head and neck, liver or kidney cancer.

In DNA, the CDR3 is TGTGCCAGCAGTTCCACCGGGACTAGCGGAGACAATGAGCAGTTCTTC. Protein: CASSSTGTSGDNEQFF. The chain employs TRBV11-3 and TRBJ2-1; 11 bases line up with TRBD2. The CDR3 runs 16 residues. Trimming took 6 bases from V and 5 from J; bases not matched to a gene: 9. Germline loops: CDR1 SGHNT, CDR2 YENEEA. The full variable domain, completed using reference TRBV11-3 and TRBJ2-1, is EAGVVQSPRYKIIEKKQPVAFWCNPISGHNTLYWYLQNLGQGPELLIRYENEEAVDDSQLPKDRFSAERLKGVDSTLKIQPAELGDSAVYLCASSSTGTSGDNEQFFGPGTRLTVL.

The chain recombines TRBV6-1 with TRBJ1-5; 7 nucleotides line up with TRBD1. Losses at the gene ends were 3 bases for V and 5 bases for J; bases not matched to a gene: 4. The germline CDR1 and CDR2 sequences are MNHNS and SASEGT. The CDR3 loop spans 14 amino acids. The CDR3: CASSEGQRYQPQHF. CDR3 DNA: TGTGCCAGCAGTGAGGGACAGCGATATCAGCCCCAGCATTTT.

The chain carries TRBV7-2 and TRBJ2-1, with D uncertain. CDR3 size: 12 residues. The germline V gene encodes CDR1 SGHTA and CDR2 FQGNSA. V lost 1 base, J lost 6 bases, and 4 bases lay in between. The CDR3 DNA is TGTGCCAGCAGCTTAGGGTTCAATGAGCAGTTCTTC. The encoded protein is CASSLGFNEQFF.

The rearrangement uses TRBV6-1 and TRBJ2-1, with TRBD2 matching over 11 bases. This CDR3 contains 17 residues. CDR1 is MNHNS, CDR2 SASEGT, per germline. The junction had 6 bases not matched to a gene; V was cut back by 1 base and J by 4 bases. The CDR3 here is CASSEELAGALYNEQFF. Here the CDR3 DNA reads TGTGCCAGCAGTGAAGAACTAGCGGGGGCTCTGTACAATGAGCAGTTCTTC.

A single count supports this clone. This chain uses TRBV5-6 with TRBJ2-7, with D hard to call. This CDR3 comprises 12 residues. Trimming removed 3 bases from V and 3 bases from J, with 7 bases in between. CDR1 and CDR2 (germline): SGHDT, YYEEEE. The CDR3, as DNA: TGTGCCAGCAGCTACTTGAACTACGAGCAGTACTTC. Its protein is CASSYLNYEQYF.

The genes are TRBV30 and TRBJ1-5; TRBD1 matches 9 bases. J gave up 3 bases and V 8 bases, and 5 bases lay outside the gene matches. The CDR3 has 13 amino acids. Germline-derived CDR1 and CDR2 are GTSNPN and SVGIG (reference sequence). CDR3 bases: TGTGCCGCCGGACAGGGGCACAATCAGCCCCAGCATTTT. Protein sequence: CAAGQGHNQPQHF.

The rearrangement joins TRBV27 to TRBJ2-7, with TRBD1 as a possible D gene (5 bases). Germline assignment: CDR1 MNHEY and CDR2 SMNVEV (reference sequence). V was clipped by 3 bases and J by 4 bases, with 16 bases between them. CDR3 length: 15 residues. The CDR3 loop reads CASSLKGVTGYEQYF. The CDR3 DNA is TGTGCCAGCAGTTTGAAAGGGGTCACCGGATACGAGCAGTACTTC.

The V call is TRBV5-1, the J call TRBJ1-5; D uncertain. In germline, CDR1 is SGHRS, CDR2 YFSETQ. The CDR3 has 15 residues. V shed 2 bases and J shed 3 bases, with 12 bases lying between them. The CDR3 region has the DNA TGCGCCAGCAGCTTTGGAGGCTCGCCCAATCAGCCCCAGCATTTT. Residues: CASSFGGSPNQPQHF.

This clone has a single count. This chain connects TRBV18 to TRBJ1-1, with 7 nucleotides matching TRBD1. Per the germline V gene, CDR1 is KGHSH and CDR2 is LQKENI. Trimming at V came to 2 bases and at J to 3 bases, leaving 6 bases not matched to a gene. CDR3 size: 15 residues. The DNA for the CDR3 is TGTGCCAGCTCACCAGTACAGGGGTCGGACACTGAAGCTTTCTTT. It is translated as CASSPVQGSDTEAFF.

The CDR3 bases are TGTGCCAGTAGGACAGGGGCGGTATCTGGGGCCAACGTCCTGACTTTC. It encodes CASRTGAVSGANVLTF. V and J are TRBV19 and TRBJ2-6; 8 bases are a match to TRBD1. This CDR3 comprises 16 residues. Germline lookup yields CDR1 LNHDA and CDR2 SQIVND (reference sequence). With 6 bases clipped from V and 1 base from J, the junction kept 5 bases outside the gene matches.

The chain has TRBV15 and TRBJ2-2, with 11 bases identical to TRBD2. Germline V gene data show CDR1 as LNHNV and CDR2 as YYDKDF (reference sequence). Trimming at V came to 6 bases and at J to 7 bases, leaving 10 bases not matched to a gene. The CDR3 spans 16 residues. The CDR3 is CATRRLAGGPIGELFF. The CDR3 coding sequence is TGTGCCACCAGGAGATTAGCGGGAGGGCCTATCGGGGAGCTGTTTTTT. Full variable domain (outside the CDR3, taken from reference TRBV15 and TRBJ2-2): DAMVIQNPRYQVTQFGKPVTLSCSQTLNHNVMYWYQQKSSQAPKLLFHYYDKDFNNEADTPDNFQSRRPNTSFCFLDIRSPGLGDTAMYLCATRRLAGGPIGELFFGEGSRLTVL.

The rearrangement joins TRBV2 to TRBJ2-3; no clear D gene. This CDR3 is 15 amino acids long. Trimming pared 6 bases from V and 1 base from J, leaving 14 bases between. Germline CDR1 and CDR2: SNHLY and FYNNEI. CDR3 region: CASRVLYRGTDTQYF. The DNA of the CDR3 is TGTGCCAGCAGAGTCCTTTATAGGGGCACAGATACGCAGTATTTT.

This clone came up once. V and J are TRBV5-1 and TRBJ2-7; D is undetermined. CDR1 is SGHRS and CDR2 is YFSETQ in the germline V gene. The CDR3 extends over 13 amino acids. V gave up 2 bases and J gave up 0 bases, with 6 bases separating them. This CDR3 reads CASSFPDSYEQYF. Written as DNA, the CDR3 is TGCGCCAGCAGCTTTCCCGACTCCTACGAGCAGTACTTC.

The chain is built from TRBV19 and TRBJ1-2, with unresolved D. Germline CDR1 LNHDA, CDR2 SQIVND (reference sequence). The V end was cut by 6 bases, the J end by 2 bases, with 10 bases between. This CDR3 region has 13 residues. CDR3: CASSRTVNYGYTF. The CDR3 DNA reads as TGTGCCAGTAGCCGGACCGTCAACTATGGCTACACCTTC.

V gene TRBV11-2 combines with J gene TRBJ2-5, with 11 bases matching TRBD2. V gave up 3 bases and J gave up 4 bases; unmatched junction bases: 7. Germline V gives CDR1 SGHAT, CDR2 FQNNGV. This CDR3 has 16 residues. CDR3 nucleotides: TGTGCCAGCAGCTTTGGTACTAGCGGGAGTCGAGAGACCCAGTACTTC. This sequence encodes CASSFGTSGSRETQYF.

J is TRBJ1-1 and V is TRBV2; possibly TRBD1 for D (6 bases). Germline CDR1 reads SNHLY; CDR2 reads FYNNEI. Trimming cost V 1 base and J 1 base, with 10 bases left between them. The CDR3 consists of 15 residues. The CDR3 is CASSEEGHKNTEAFF. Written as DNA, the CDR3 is TGTGCCAGCAGTGAAGAGGGACACAAGAACACTGAAGCTTTCTTT.

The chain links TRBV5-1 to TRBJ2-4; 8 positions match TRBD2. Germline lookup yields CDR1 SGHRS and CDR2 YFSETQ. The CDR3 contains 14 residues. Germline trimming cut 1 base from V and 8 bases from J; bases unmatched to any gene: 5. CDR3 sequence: CASSLREGGDIQYF. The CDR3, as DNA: TGCGCCAGCAGCTTGCGGGAGGGTGGAGACATTCAGTACTTC. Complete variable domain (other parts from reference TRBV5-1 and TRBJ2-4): KAGVTQTPRYLIKTRGQQVTLSCSPISGHRSVSWYQQTPGQGLQFLFEYFSETQRNKGNFPGRFSGRQFSNSRSEMNVSTLELGDSALYLCASSLREGGDIQYFGAGTRLSVL.

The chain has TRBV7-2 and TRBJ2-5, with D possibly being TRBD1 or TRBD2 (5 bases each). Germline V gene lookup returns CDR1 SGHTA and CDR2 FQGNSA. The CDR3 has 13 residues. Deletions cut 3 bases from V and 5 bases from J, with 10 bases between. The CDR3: CASSFGREETQYF. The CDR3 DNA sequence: TGTGCCAGCAGCTTTGGCAGGGAGGAGACCCAGTACTTC.

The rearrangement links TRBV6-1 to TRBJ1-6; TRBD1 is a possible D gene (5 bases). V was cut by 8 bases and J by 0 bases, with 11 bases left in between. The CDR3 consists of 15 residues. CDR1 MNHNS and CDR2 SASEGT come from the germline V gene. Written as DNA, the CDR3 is TGTGCCAGCCGGCGGGGGAGCTCCTATAATTCACCCCTCCACTTT. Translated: CASRRGSSYNSPLHF.

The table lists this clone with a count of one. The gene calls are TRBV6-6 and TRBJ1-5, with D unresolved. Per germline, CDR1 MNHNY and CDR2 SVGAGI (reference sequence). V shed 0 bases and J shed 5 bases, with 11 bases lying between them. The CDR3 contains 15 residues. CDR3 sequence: CASSYSPTTDQPQHF. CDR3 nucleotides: TGTGCCAGCAGTTACTCGCCTACTACTGATCAGCCCCAGCATTTT.

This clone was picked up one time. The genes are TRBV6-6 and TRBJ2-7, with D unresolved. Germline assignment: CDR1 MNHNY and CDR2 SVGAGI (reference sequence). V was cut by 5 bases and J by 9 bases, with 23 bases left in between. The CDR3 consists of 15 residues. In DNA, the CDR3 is TGTGCCAGCAGTCCCCGAGGAGCACTCACTTTGAGGCAGTACTTC. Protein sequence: CASSPRGALTLRQYF.

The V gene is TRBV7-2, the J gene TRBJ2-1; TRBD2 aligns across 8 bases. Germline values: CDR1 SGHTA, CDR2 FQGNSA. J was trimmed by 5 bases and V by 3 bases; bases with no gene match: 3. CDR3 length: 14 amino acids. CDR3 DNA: TGTGCCAGCAGCTTCCGGGGACTAGACAATGAGCAGTTCTTC. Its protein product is CASSFRGLDNEQFF.